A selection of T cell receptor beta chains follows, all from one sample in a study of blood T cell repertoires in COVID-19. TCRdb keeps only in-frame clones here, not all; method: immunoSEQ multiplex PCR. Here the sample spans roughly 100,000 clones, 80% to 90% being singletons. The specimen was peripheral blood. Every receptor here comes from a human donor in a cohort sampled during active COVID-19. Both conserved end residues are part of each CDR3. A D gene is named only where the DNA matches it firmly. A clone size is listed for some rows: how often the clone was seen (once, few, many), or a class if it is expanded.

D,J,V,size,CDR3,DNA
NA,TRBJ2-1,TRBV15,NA,CATSREGVSWNEQFF,TGTGCCACCAGCAGAGAAGGGGTTTCTTGGAATGAGCAGTTCTTC
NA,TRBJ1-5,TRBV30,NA,CAWSTPSARLLGQPQHF,TGTGCCTGGAGTACCCCTTCTGCCAGACTACTGGGTCAGCCCCAGCATTTT
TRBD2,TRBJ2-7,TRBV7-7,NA,CASSPGTSGKYEQYF,TGTGCCAGCAGCCCCGGGACTAGCGGGAAGTACGAGCAGTACTTC
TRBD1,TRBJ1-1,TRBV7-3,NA,CASSLTGQGGEAFF,TGTGCCAGCAGCTTAACGGGACAGGGCGGCGAAGCTTTCTTT
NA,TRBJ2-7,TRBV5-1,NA,CASSGGWEQYF,TGCGCCAGCAGCGGGGGGTGGGAGCAGTACTTC
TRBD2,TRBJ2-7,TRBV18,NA,CASSPPGLATNPYEQYF,TGTGCCAGCTCACCACCGGGACTAGCGACGAACCCCTACGAGCAGTACTTC
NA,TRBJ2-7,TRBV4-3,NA,CASSQESSSYYEQYF,TGCGCCAGCAGCCAAGAGTCTAGCAGCTACTACGAGCAGTACTTC
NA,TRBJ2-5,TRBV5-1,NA,CASRVVSNQETQYF,TGCGCCAGCAGAGTTGTGAGCAACCAAGAGACCCAGTACTTC
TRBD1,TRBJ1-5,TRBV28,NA,CASSPGGFSKPQHF,TGTGCCAGCAGCCCAGGGGGATTTTCGAAGCCCCAGCATTTT
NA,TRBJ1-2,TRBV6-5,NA,CASSYSGRGSSGYTF,TGTGCCAGCAGTTACTCGGGCAGGGGTTCATCGGGCTACACCTTC
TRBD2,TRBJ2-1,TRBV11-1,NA,CASSLAGTSPYNEQFF,TGTGCCAGCAGCTTAGCGGGGACTAGCCCATACAATGAGCAGTTCTTC
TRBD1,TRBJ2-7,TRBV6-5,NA,CASSYSRDRDEQYF,TGTGCCAGCAGTTACTCCCGGGACAGGGACGAGCAGTACTTC
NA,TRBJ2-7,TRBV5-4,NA,CASSTEGSKDEQYF,TGTGCCAGCAGCACGGAGGGGAGTAAGGACGAGCAGTACTTC
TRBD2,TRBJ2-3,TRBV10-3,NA,CADGGTSTDTQYF,TGTGCGGACGGGGGGACTAGCACAGATACGCAGTATTTT
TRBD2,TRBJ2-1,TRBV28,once,CASSLVAGEANEQFF,TGTGCCAGCAGTTTAGTAGCGGGAGAAGCCAATGAGCAGTTCTTC
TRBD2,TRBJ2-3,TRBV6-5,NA,CASRGLAGVTDTQYF,TGTGCCAGCAGAGGACTAGCGGGAGTTACAGATACGCAGTATTTT
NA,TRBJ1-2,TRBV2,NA,CASSLQESNYGYTF,TGTGCCAGCAGTCTACAGGAATCTAACTATGGCTACACCTTC
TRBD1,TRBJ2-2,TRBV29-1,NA,CSVEVQTGGWRGELFF,TGCAGCGTTGAAGTTCAGACAGGGGGATGGCGCGGGGAGCTGTTTTTT
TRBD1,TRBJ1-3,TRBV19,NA,CASPDRGGNTIYF,TGTGCCAGTCCCGACAGGGGTGGAAACACCATATATTTT
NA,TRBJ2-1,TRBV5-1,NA,CASSLWAGASSYNEQFF,TGCGCCAGCAGCTTGTGGGCGGGGGCGAGCTCCTACAATGAGCAGTTCTTC
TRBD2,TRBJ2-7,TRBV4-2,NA,CASSHITSGGRNEQYF,TGTGCCAGCAGCCACATTACTAGCGGGGGTAGAAACGAGCAGTACTTC
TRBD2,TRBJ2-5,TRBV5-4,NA,CASSPGGASGGRQTQYF,TGTGCCAGCAGCCCAGGAGGGGCCAGCGGGGGGCGGCAGACCCAGTACTTC
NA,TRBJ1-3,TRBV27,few,CASSLARGSVLSGNTIYF,TGTGCCAGCAGTTTAGCCCGGGGGTCCGTATTATCTGGAAACACCATATATTTT
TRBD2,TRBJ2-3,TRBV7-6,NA,CASSFGLVIPDTQYF,TGTGCCAGCAGCTTTGGACTAGTAATCCCGGATACGCAGTATTTT
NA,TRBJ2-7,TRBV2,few,CASELGSYEQYF,TGTGCCAGCGAGCTCGGGTCCTACGAGCAGTACTTC
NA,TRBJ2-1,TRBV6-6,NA,CASSYRGAYNEQFF,TGTGCCAGCAGTTATCGGGGGGCTTACAATGAGCAGTTCTTC
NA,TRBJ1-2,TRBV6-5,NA,CASSSGTNTGNYGYTF,TGTGCCAGCAGTTCCGGAACGAATACAGGGAACTATGGCTACACCTTC
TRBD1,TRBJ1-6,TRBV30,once,CAWRDRVGVGSPLHF,TGTGCCTGGAGAGACAGGGTTGGGGTAGGTTCACCCCTCCACTTT
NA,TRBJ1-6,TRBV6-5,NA,CASRLREGRDSPLHF,TGTGCCAGCAGATTACGGGAGGGGAGGGATTCACCCCTCCACTTT
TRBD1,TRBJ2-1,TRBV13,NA,CASSFRGTGREQFF,TGTGCCAGCAGCTTTAGGGGGACAGGGAGGGAGCAGTTCTTC
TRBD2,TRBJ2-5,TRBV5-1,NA,CASSSGTSGRAAGETQYF,TGCGCCAGCAGCTCCGGGACTAGCGGGAGGGCCGCTGGCGAGACCCAGTACTTC
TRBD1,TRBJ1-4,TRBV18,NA,CASSPLVQGSGEKLFF,TGTGCCAGCTCACCACTAGTACAGGGGTCGGGCGAAAAACTGTTTTTT
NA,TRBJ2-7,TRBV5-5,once,CASSSGTRPLSYEQYF,TGTGCCAGCAGCTCCGGGACACGACCCCTCTCCTACGAGCAGTACTTC
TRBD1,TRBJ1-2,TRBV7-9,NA,CASSQKSGQGAHSGYTF,TGTGCCAGCAGCCAAAAATCCGGACAGGGGGCGCACTCTGGCTACACCTTC
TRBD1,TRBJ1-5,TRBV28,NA,CASSPKTGGTQPQHF,TGTGCCAGCAGTCCCAAAACAGGGGGCACTCAGCCCCAGCATTTT
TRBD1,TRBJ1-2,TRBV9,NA,CASSRQGALKRGYTF,TGTGCCAGCAGCCGACAGGGGGCGCTAAAGAGGGGCTACACCTTC
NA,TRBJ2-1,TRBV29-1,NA,CSVAGVSSYNEQFF,TGCAGCGTTGCGGGGGTTAGCTCCTACAATGAGCAGTTCTTC
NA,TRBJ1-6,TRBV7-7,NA,CASSLEVGHNSPLHF,TGTGCTAGCAGCTTGGAGGTCGGACATAATTCACCCCTCCACTTT
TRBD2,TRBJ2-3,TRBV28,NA,CASSNPSGGDTQYF,TGTGCCAGCAGTAATCCTAGCGGGGGAGATACGCAGTATTTT
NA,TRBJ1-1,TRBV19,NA,CASSILKGQGVNTEAFF,TGTGCCAGTAGTATATTGAAAGGGCAAGGGGTAAACACTGAAGCTTTCTTT
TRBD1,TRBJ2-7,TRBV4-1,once,CASSQPPGQSSYEQYF,TGCGCCAGCAGCCAACCTCCGGGACAGAGCTCCTACGAGCAGTACTTC
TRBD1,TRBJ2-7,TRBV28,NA,CASRTTGEEQYF,TGTGCCAGCAGGACCACAGGGGAAGAGCAGTACTTC
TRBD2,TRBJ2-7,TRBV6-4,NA,CASSDLRTSGRSLSYEQYF,TGTGCCAGCAGTGACCTGCGGACTAGCGGGAGGTCCCTCTCCTACGAGCAGTACTTC
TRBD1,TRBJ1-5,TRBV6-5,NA,CASSSDREIVQPQHF,TGTGCCAGCTCTTCGGACAGGGAAATCGTTCAGCCCCAGCATTTT
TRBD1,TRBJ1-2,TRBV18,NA,CASSPQTGPNYGYTF,TGTGCCAGCTCACCTCAGACAGGGCCTAACTATGGCTACACCTTC
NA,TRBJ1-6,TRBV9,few,CASSVATGRPSPLHF,TGTGCCAGCAGCGTAGCTACAGGCAGGCCCTCACCCCTCCACTTT
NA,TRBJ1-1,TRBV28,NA,CASSLPGFVMNTEAFF,TGTGCCAGCAGTTTGCCCGGGTTCGTTATGAACACTGAAGCTTTCTTT
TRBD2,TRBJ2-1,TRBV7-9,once,CASSSAGVAYNEQFF,TGTGCCAGCAGTTCAGCGGGAGTCGCCTACAATGAGCAGTTCTTC